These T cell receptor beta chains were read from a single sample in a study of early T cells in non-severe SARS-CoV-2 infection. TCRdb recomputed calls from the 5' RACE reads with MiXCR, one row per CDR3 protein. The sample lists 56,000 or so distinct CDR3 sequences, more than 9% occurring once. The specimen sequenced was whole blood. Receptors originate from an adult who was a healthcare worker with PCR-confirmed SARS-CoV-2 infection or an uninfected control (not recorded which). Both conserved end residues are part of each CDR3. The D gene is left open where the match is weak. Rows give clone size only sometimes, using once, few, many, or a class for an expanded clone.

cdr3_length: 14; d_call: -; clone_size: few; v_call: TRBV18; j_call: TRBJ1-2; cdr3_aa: CASSPLRELGGYTF; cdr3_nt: TGTGCCAGCTCACCACTCCGGGAGTTGGGTGGCTACACCTTC
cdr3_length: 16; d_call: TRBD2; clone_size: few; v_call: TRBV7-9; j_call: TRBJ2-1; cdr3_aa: CASSSWDYNNRNEQFF; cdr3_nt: TGTGCCAGCAGCTCGTGGGACTACAACAACCGCAATGAGCAGTTCTTC
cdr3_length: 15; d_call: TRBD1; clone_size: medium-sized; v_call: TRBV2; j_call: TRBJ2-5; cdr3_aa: CASESRDRGWETQYF; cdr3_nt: TGTGCCAGCGAGTCCCGGGACAGGGGATGGGAGACCCAGTACTTC
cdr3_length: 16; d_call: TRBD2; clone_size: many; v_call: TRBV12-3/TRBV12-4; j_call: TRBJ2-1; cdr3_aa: CASSLGAGVGYNEQFF; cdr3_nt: TGTGCCAGCAGTTTAGGAGCGGGAGTGGGGTACAATGAGCAGTTCTTC
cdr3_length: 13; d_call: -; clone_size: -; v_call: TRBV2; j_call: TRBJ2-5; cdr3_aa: CASSSNSQETQYF; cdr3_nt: TGTGCCAGCAGTTCGAACTCCCAAGAGACCCAGTACTTC
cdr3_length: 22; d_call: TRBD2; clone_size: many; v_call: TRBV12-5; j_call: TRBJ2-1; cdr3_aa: CASVLVIGGNLAGGRAYNEQFF; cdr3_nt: TGTGCTAGTGTTTTGGTAATAGGGGGGAATCTAGCGGGAGGACGGGCCTACAATGAGCAGTTCTTC
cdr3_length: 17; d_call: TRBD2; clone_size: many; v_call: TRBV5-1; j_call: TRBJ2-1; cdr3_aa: CASSLDPSGTSYNEQFF; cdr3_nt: TGCGCCAGCAGCTTGGATCCGAGCGGGACCTCCTACAATGAGCAGTTCTTC
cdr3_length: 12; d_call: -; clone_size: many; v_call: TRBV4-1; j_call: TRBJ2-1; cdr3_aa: CASSLPNLEQFF; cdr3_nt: TGCGCCAGCAGCCTACCTAACCTTGAGCAGTTCTTC
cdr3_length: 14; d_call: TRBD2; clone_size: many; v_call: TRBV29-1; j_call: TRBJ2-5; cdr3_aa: CSVAGLAGQETQYF; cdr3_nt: TGCAGCGTTGCAGGACTAGCGGGCCAAGAGACCCAGTACTTC
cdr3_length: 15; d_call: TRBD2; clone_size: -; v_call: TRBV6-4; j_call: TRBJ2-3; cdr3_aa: CASSGTSGRGDTQYF; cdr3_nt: TGTGCCAGCAGCGGGACTAGCGGGAGAGGAGATACGCAGTATTTT
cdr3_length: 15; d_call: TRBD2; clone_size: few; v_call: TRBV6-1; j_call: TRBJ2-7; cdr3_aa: CASSESSGREYEQYF; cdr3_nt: TGTGCCAGCAGTGAGTCTAGCGGCAGGGAGTACGAGCAGTACTTC
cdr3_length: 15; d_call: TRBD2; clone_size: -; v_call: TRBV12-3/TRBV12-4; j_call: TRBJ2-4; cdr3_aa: CASSLIEGLKNIQYF; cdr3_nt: TGTGCCAGCAGTTTAATTGAGGGACTAAAAAACATTCAGTACTTC
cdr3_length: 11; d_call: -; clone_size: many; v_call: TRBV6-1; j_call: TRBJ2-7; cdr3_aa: CASSEWGEQYF; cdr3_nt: TGTGCCAGCAGTGAATGGGGCGAGCAGTACTTC
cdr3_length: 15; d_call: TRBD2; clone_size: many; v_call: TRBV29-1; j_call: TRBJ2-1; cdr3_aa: CSVFFPGLGYNEQFF; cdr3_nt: TGCAGCGTTTTCTTCCCGGGACTAGGCTACAATGAGCAGTTCTTC
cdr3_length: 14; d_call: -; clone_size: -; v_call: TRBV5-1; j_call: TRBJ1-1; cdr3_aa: CASSFSDTGSEAFF; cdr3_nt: TGCGCCAGCAGCTTTTCGGACACCGGCTCTGAAGCTTTCTTT
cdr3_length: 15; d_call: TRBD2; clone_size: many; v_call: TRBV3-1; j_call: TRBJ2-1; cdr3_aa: CASSQFIAGGGEQFF; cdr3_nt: TGTGCCAGCAGCCAGTTTATAGCGGGAGGGGGTGAGCAGTTCTTC
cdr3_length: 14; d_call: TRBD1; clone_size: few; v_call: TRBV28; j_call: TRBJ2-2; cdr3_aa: CAINRDSYTGELFF; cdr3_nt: TGTGCCATTAACCGGGACAGCTACACCGGGGAGCTGTTTTTT
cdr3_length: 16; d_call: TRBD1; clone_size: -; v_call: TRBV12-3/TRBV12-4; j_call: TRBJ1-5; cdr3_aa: CASSAGQDYSNQPQHF; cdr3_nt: TGTGCCAGCAGTGCTGGACAGGACTATAGCAATCAGCCCCAGCATTTT
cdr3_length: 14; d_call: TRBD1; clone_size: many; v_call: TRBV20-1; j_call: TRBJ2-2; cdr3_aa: CSARPGQFGGELFF; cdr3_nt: TGCAGTGCTAGACCGGGACAGTTCGGCGGGGAGCTGTTTTTT
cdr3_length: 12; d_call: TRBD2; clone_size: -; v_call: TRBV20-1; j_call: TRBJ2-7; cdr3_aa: CSAPATSGLEYF; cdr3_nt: TGCAGTGCCCCCGCCACTAGCGGTCTAGAGTACTTC
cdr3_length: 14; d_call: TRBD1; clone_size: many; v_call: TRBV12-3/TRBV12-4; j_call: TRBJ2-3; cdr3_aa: CASSTTGGPDTQYF; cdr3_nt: TGTGCCAGCAGTACGACAGGGGGCCCAGATACGCAGTATTTT
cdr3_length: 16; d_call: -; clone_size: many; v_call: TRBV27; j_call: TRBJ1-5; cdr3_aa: CASSSLERGRNQPQHF; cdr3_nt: TGTGCCAGCAGTTCGCTGGAAAGGGGCCGGAATCAGCCCCAGCATTTT
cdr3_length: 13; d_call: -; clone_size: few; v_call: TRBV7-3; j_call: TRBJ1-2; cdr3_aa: CASSLNTGQGYTF; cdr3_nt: TGTGCCAGCAGCTTAAACACAGGGCAAGGCTACACCTTC
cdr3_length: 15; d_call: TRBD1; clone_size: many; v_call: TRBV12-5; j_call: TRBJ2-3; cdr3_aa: CASGPDRLSTDTQYF; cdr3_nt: TGTGCTAGTGGTCCGGACAGGTTAAGCACAGATACGCAGTATTTT
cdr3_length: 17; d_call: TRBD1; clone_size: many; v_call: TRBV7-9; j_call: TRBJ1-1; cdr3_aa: CASSPGTGNEFEAEAFF; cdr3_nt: TGTGCCAGCAGCCCTGGGACAGGGAATGAGTTTGAGGCTGAAGCTTTCTTT
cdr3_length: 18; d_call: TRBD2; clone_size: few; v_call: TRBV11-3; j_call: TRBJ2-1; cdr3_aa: CASSLDGGGLAGYNEQFF; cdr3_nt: TGTGCCAGCAGCTTAGATGGCGGTGGACTAGCGGGCTACAATGAGCAGTTCTTC
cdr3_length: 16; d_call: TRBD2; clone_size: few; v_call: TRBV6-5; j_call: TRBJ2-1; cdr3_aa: CASSYSRTSGTNEQFF; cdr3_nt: TGTGCCAGCAGTTACTCTCGGACTAGCGGGACCAATGAGCAGTTCTTC
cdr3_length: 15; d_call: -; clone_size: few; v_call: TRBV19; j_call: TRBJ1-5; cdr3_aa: CASSMGDTGGQPQHF; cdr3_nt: TGTGCCAGTAGTATGGGGGACACCGGGGGTCAGCCCCAGCATTTT
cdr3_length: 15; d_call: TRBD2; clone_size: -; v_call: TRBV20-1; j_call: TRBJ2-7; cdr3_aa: CSARGLAASSYEQYF; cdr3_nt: TGCAGTGCTAGAGGCCTAGCGGCAAGCTCCTACGAGCAGTACTTC
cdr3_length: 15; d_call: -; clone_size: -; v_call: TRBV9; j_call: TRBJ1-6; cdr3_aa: CASSVEGGPRSPLHF; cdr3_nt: TGTGCCAGCAGCGTAGAGGGGGGGCCAAGGTCACCCCTCCACTTT
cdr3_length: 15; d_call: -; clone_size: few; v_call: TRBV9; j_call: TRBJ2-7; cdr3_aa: CASSSSSGSGNEQYF; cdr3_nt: TGTGCCAGCAGCTCAAGCTCCGGGTCGGGGAACGAGCAGTACTTC